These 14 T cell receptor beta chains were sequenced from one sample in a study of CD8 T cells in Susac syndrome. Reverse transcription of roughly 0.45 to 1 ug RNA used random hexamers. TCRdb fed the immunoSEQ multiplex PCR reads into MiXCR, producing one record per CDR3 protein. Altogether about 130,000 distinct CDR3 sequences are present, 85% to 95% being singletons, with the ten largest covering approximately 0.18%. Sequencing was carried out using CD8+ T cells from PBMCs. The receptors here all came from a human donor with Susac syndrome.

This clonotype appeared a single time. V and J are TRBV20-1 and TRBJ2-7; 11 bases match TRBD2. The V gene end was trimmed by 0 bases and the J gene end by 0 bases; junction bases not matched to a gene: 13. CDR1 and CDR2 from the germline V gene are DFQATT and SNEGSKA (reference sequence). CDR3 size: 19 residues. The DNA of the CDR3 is TGCAGTGCTAGAGATACATCCGGGACTAGCGGAAGGCCCTCCTACGAGCAGTACTTC. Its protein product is CSARDTSGTSGRPSYEQYF.

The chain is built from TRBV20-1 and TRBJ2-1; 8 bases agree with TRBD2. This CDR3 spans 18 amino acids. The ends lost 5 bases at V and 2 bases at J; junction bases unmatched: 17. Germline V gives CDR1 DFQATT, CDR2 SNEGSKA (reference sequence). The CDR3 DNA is TGCAGTGCTGAGCCAGCGGGAGCAAACCCCAGCCCCTACAATGAGCAGTTCTTC. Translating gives CSAEPAGANPSPYNEQFF.

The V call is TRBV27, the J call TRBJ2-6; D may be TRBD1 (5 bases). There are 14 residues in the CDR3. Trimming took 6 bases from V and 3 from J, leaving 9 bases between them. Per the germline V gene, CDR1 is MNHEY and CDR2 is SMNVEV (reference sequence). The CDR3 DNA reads TGTGCCAGCAGCCTAGGGGTTGGGGCCAACGTCCTGACTTTC. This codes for CASSLGVGANVLTF. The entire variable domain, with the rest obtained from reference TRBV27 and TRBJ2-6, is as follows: EAQVTQNPRYLITVTGKKLTVTCSQNMNHEYMSWYRQDPGLGLRQIYYSMNVEVTDKGDVPEGYKVSRKEKRNFPLILESPSPNQTSLYFCASSLGVGANVLTFGAGSRLTVL.

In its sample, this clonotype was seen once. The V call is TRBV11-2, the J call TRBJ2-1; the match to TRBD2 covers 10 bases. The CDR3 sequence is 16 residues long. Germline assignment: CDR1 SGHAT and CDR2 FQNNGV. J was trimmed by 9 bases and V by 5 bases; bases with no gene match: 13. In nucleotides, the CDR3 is TGTGCCAGCAGCATAGGAGCTAGCGGGAGCGGTACTGAGCAGTTCTTC. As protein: CASSIGASGSGTEQFF. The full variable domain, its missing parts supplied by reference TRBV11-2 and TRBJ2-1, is EAGVAQSPRYKIIEKRQSVAFWCNPISGHATLYWYQQILGQGPKLLIQFQNNGVVDDSQLPKDRFSAERLKGVDSTLKIQPAKLEDSAVYLCASSIGASGSGTEQFFGPGTRLTVL.

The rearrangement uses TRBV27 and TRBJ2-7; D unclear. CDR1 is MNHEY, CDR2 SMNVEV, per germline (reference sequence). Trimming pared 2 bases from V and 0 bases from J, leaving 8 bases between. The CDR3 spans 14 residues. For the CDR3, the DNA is TGTGCCAGCAGTTTAGGGCCGGTCTCCTACGAGCAGTACTTC. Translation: CASSLGPVSYEQYF.

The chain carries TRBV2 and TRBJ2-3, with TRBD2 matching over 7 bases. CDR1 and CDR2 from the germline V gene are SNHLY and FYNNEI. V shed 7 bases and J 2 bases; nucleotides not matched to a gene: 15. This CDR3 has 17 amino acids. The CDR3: CASTWEGRTPYTDTQYF. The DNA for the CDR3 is TGTGCCAGCACTTGGGAGGGGAGGACCCCCTACACAGATACGCAGTATTTT.

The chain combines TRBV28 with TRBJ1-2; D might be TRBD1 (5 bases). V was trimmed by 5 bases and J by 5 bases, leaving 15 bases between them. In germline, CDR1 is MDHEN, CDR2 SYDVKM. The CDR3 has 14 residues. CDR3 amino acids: CASSQAKQGYGYTF. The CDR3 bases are TGTGCCAGCAGTCAAGCCAAGCAGGGATATGGCTACACCTTC.

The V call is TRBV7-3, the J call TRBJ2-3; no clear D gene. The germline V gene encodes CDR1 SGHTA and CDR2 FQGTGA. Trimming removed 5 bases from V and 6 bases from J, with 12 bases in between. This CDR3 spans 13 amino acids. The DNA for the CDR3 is TGTGCCAGCAGCACCGAAGTGGGTGATACGCAGTATTTT. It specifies CASSTEVGDTQYF.

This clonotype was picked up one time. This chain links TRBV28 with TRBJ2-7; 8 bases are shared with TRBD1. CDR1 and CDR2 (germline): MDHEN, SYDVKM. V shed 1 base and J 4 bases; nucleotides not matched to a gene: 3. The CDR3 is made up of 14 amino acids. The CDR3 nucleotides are TGTGCCAGCAGTTTATCAGGGGGCGAGTACGAGCAGTACTTC. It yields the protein CASSLSGGEYEQYF.

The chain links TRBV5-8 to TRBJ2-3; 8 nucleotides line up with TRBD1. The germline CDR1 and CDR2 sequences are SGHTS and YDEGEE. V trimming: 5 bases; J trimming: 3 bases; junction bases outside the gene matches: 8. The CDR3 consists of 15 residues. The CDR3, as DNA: TGTGCCAGCAGTTTTGGACAGGGAACTACAGATACGCAGTATTTT. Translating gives CASSFGQGTTDTQYF. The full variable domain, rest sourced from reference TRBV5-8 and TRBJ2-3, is EAGVTQSPTHLIKTRGQQATLRCSPISGHTSVYWYQQALGLGLQFLLWYDEGEERNRGNFPPRFSGRQFPNYSSELNVNALELEDSALYLCASSFGQGTTDTQYFGPGTRLTVL.

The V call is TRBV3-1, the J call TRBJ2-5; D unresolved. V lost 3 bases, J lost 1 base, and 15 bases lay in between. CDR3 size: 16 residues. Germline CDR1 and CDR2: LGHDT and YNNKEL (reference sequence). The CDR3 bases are TGTGCCAGCAGCCACCACGGGCCGCCGGGCCAAGAGACCCAGTACTTC. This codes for CASSHHGPPGQETQYF.

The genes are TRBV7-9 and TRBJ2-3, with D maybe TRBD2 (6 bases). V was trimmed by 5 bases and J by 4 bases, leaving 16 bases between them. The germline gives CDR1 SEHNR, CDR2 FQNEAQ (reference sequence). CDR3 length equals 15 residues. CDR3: CASSPNREHADTQYF. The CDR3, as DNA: TGTGCCAGCAGCCCCAACCGGGAGCATGCAGATACGCAGTATTTT. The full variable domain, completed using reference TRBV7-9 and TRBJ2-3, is DTGVSQNPRHKITKRGQNVTFRCDPISEHNRLYWYRQTLGQGPEFLTYFQNEAQLEKSRLLSDRFSAERPKGSFSTLEIQRTEQGDSAMYLCASSPNREHADTQYFGPGTRLTVL.

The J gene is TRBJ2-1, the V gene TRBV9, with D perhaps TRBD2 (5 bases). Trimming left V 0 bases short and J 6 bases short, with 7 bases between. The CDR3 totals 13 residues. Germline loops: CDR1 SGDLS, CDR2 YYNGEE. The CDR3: CASSVDGVNEQFF. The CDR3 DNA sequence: TGTGCCAGCAGCGTAGACGGGGTCAATGAGCAGTTCTTC.

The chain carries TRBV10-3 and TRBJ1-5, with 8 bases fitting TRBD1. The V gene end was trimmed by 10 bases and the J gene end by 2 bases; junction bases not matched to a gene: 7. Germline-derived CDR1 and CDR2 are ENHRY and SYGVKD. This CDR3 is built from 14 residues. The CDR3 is CATSTGVGNQPQHF. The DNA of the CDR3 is TGTGCCACGTCGACAGGGGTCGGCAATCAGCCCCAGCATTTT.